The 20 T cell receptor beta chains listed next were all sequenced from one sample in a study of blood T cells in healthy people across ages. Alongside a J-beta primer mix, a sample-barcoded 5' primer served in a second PCR lasting roughly 7 to 11 cycles. TCRdb itself ran the 5' RACE reads through MiXCR, one entry per CDR3 protein. The data contain 1.5 million to 2 million distinct CDR3 sequences, roughly 52% of them seen just once; the ten biggest clones take up roughly 2%. The sample comprised blood. These receptors were taken from a woman aged 40 to 50 in good health.

The chain couples TRBV20-1 to TRBJ1-1; D unresolved. Deletions cut 4 bases from V and 0 bases from J, with 12 bases between. This CDR3 comprises 14 residues. Germline lookup yields CDR1 DFQATT and CDR2 SNEGSKA (reference sequence). In DNA, the CDR3 is TGCAGTGCTAATCGTCCGGGAGTGAACACTGAAGCTTTCTTT. Translated, it gives CSANRPGVNTEAFF.

Only a few counts were recorded for this clonotype. This sequence joins TRBV27 and TRBJ1-2; D gene unclear. Germline CDR1 is MNHEY and CDR2 is SMNVEV (reference sequence). This CDR3 is 14 amino acids long. Trimming shortened V by 6 bases and J by 2 bases, and 13 bases separated the two germline ends. The CDR3 bases are TGTGCCAGCAGACACGGACTGGCCAACTATGGCTACACCTTC. This sequence encodes CASRHGLANYGYTF.

The CDR3: CASSTGTSGGFF. The CDR3 bases are TGTGCCAGCAGTACCGGGACTAGCGGAGGGTTCTTC. The V call is TRBV6-6, the J call TRBJ2-1; 11 positions match TRBD2. Trimming cost V 5 bases and J 15 bases; bases outside gene matches: 6. The CDR3 is made up of 12 amino acids. Germline CDR1 reads MNHNY; CDR2 reads SVGAGI (reference sequence).

The sample holds a few counts of this clonotype. The CDR3 sequence is CASSSGLAGLYEQYF. CDR3 in DNA: TGTGCCAGCAGCTCGGGACTAGCGGGGCTCTACGAGCAGTACTTC. The rearrangement uses TRBV7-2 and TRBJ2-7; 13 bases line up with TRBD2. The V and J ends lost 4 bases and 3 bases, in that order; junction bases with no gene match: 3. Germline CDR1 is SGHTA and CDR2 is FQGNSA. This CDR3 region has 15 residues.

The chain joins TRBV7-2 to TRBJ2-1; 10 bases are shared with TRBD1. The V segment lost 0 bases and the J segment 9 bases; nucleotides outside the gene matches: 5. CDR1 and CDR2 from the germline V gene are SGHTA and FQGNSA. The CDR3 loop spans 15 amino acids. CDR3 coding DNA: TGTGCCAGCAGCTTAGCCGGGACAGGGGCGATTGAGCAGTTCTTC. This gives the protein CASSLAGTGAIEQFF.

V and J are TRBV25-1 and TRBJ2-7, with no clear D. The CDR3 length is 13 residues. V was trimmed by 1 base and J by 4 bases, leaving 8 bases between them. Germline CDR1 reads MGHDK; CDR2 reads SYGVNS. As DNA, the CDR3 is TGTGCCAGCAGTGAATCGGCAGTTTACGAGCAGTACTTC. It translates to CASSESAVYEQYF.

This clonotype turned up a few times. The rearrangement uses TRBV13 and TRBJ2-5, with D possibly TRBD2 on 5 matching bases. The end of the DNA aligns better with TRBJ2-7, so the J call may be wrong. The CDR3 extends over 16 amino acids. In germline, CDR1 is PRHDT, CDR2 FYEKMQ (reference sequence). The DNA for the CDR3 is TGTGCCAGCAGCCGGGAATCGGGCCTAGCTCACGCCGAGCAGTACTTC. Translating gives CASSRESGLAHAEQYF.

The table lists this clonotype with a few counts. A junction end diverges from the germline sequence, so it may reflect a read error. The CDR3 here is CASSLGAVGYEQYF. CDR3 nucleotides: TGTGCTAGCAGCTTAGGGGCCGTCGGCTACGAGCAGTACTTC. This sequence joins TRBV7-7 and TRBJ2-7, with a weak D call TRBD1 (5 bases). This CDR3 is 14 amino acids long. Germline loops: CDR1 SSHAT, CDR2 FNYEAQ (reference sequence). The whole variable domain, filled in from reference TRBV7-7 and TRBJ2-7, reads GAGVSQSPRYKVTKRGQDVTLRCDPISSHATLYWYQQALGQGPEFLTYFNYEAQPDKSGLPSDRFSAERPEGSISTLTIQRTEQRDSAMYRCASSLGAVGYEQYFGPGTRLTVT.

This clonotype was counted many times. J is TRBJ2-1 and V is TRBV27, with D tentatively TRBD1 (6 bases). CDR1 and CDR2 from the germline V gene are MNHEY and SMNVEV (reference sequence). Trimming shortened V by 3 bases and J by 4 bases, and 10 bases separated the two germline ends. This CDR3 comprises 14 residues. The CDR3 loop reads CASSLAGVYNEQFF. CDR3 sequence (DNA): TGTGCCAGCAGTTTGGCAGGGGTTTACAATGAGCAGTTCTTC.

This chain connects TRBV9 to TRBJ1-1, with a possible D match to TRBD1 (6 bases). CDR3 length equals 14 residues. Germline V gene data show CDR1 as SGDLS and CDR2 as YYNGEE. V was shortened by 4 bases and J by 3 bases, with 13 bases between the two germline ends. The CDR3 DNA reads TGTGCCAGCAGCACCGGGGGCGATGACACTGAAGCTTTCTTT. Translated: CASSTGGDDTEAFF.

A remark on this clonotype: A read error may produce the germline difference seen at one junction end. The J gene is TRBJ2-5, the V gene TRBV14, with TRBD1 matching over 7 bases. The CDR3 is 14 amino acids. Germline V CDR1 and CDR2: SGHDN, FVKESK. CDR3 in amino acids: CASGQQGTQETQYF. For the CDR3, the DNA is TGTGCCAGCGGCCAACAGGGGACCCAAGAGACCCAGTACTTC.

This clonotype was observed once. The rearrangement joins TRBV5-1 to TRBJ2-1, with TRBD2 matching over 10 bases. Germline CDR1 is SGHRS and CDR2 is YFSETQ. V was clipped by 4 bases and J by 0 bases; unmatched bases: 4. The CDR3 spans 16 residues. Written as DNA, the CDR3 is TGCGCCAGCAGCCTTAGCGGGGGGTTCTCCTACAATGAGCAGTTCTTC. Encoded protein: CASSLSGGFSYNEQFF.

V usage is TRBV7-2 and J usage is TRBJ1-2; the match to TRBD1 covers 8 bases. V shed 3 bases, J shed 8 bases, and the junction held 11 bases outside the gene matches. The CDR3 sequence is 15 residues long. The germline V gene has CDR1 SGHTA and CDR2 FQGNSA. CDR3 loop: CASSFRGTGSGGYTF. CDR3 nucleotide sequence: TGTGCCAGCAGCTTTCGGGGGACAGGTTCTGGAGGCTACACCTTC.

A few counts support this clonotype. The chain has TRBV29-1 and TRBJ1-1, with D possibly matching TRBD1 (6 bases). The germline V and J ends were trimmed by 4 bases and 10 bases, with 22 bases remaining between them. The CDR3 spans 14 residues. Germline lookup yields CDR1 SQVTM and CDR2 ANQGSEA. CDR3 residues: CSVGGGSTGLLAFF. The DNA of the CDR3 is TGCAGCGTTGGGGGTGGATCAACAGGGTTGTTAGCTTTCTTT. The full variable domain, completed using reference TRBV29-1 and TRBJ1-1, is SAVISQKPSRDICQRGTSLTIQCQVDSQVTMMFWYRQQPGQSLTLIATANQGSEATYESGFVIDKFPISRPNLTFSTLTVSNMSPEDSSIYLCSVGGGSTGLLAFFGQGTRLTVV.

V gene TRBV6-1 combines with J gene TRBJ1-2; tentatively, D is TRBD1 (6 bases). The CDR3 has 13 residues. Germline V gives CDR1 MNHNS, CDR2 SASEGT. V lost 8 bases, J lost 3 bases, and 13 bases lay in between. The DNA for the CDR3 is TGTGCCAGCCCCCGACAGGAGGACTATGGCTACACCTTC. Its protein product is CASPRQEDYGYTF.

This chain joins TRBV6-1 and TRBJ2-3; 8 bases map to TRBD1. V lost 6 bases and J lost 0; bases outside the gene matches: 14. The CDR3 consists of 18 residues. Per the germline V gene, CDR1 is MNHNS and CDR2 is SASEGT. DNA of the CDR3: TGTGCCAGCAGGCGGGACAGGTCGACCCCTTTTAGCACAGATACGCAGTATTTT. It encodes CASRRDRSTPFSTDTQYF.

This clonotype was recorded a few times. The chain recombines TRBV27 with TRBJ1-2, with 9 nucleotides matching TRBD1. CDR1 MNHEY and CDR2 SMNVEV come from the germline V gene (reference sequence). The V segment lost 3 bases and the J segment 5 bases; nucleotides outside the gene matches: 4. The CDR3 runs 14 residues. This chain's CDR3 is CASSLHRGRYGYTF. The DNA of the CDR3 is TGTGCCAGCAGTTTGCACAGGGGGCGATATGGCTACACCTTC.

The rearrangement joins TRBV27 to TRBJ2-2; TRBD1 is a possible D gene (6 bases). Germline CDR1 is MNHEY and CDR2 is SMNVEV (reference sequence). This CDR3 is built from 15 residues. Trimming shortened V by 7 bases and J by 4 bases, and 16 bases separated the two germline ends. CDR3 DNA: TGTGCCAGCATTGGTGGACAGTTTGGCACCGGGGAGCTGTTTTTT. Translated, it gives CASIGGQFGTGELFF.

The chain employs TRBV27 and TRBJ2-4, with 10 positions matching TRBD2. CDR3 length: 19 residues. With V trimmed by 5 bases and J by 13 bases, 26 bases remained unmatched. Germline V gene data show CDR1 as MNHEY and CDR2 as SMNVEV (reference sequence). The chain's CDR3 is CASSPLGVLAGIPGGEQYF. The CDR3 nucleotides read TGTGCCAGCAGTCCCCTAGGAGTACTAGCGGGGATTCCCGGGGGGGAGCAGTACTTC.

This clonotype has a handful of counts. J is TRBJ1-2 and V is TRBV29-1; 8 bases agree with TRBD1. CDR1 and CDR2 (germline): SQVTM, ANQGSEA. There are 12 residues in the CDR3. V gave up 6 bases and J gave up 8 bases; unmatched junction bases: 8. CDR3 protein: CSVTGQGHGYTF. The CDR3 region has the DNA TGCAGCGTAACTGGACAGGGACACGGCTACACCTTC.